What follows describes a single TCR beta chain. Enrolled during active infection, Seattle patients were then followed longitudinally. These data originate in a study of blood T cell repertoires in COVID-19. Study details: Spain, Italy and the United States supplied samples that represented acute and convalescent COVID-19. PBMCs, B-cell-depleted T cells, or T cells provided the cDNA or gDNA that made up the material.

Source study methods: Reference gene primer amplification gave nucleated cell count estimates. Here immunoSEQ multiplex PCR was the method, and the copy in TCRdb shows in-frame clones only, minus some. The V and J calls and clone size come from that table; D and trimming were worked out from the DNA. The data contain 180,000 or so clones, roughly 81% of them singletons. CDR1 is ENHRY and CDR2 is SYGVKD in the germline V gene. This CDR3 is 15 amino acids long. V was clipped by 6 bases and J by 2 bases; unmatched bases: 7. The gene calls are TRBV10-3 and TRBJ2-3; 8 bases are a match to TRBD2. The sample was peripheral blood. This sequence originates from a woman aged 80 or over with COVID-19, enrolled during active disease. The chain's CDR3 is CAISQTSGHTDTQYF. In nucleotides, the CDR3 is TGTGCCATCAGCCAAACTAGCGGCCACACAGATACGCAGTATTTT.